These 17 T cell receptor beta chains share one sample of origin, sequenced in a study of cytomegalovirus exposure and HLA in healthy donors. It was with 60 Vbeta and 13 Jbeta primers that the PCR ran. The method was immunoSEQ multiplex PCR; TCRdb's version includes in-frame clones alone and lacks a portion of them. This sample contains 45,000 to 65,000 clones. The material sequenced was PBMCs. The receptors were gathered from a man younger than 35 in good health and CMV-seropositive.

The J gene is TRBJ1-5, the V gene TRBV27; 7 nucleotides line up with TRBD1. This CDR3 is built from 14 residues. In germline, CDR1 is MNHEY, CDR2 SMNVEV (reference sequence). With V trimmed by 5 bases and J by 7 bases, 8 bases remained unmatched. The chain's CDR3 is CASSAHPRGQPQHF. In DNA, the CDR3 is TGTGCCAGCAGTGCACACCCCAGGGGGCAGCCCCAGCATTTT.

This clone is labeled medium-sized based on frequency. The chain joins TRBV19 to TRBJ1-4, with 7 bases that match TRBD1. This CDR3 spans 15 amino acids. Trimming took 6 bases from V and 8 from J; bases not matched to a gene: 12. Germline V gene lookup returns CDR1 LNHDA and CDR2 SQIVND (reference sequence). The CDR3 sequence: CASRSQGVSGEKLFF. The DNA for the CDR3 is TGTGCCAGTAGAAGTCAGGGGGTAAGCGGAGAAAAACTGTTTTTT.

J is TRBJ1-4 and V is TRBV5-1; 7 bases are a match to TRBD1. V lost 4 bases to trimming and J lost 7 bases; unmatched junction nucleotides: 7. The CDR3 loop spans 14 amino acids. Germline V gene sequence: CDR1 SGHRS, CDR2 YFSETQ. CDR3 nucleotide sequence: TGCGCCAGCAGCATCGACAGGGACAGTGAAAAACTGTTTTTT. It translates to CASSIDRDSEKLFF.

Here the CDR3 reads CASSLSGDQPQHF. The DNA for the CDR3 is TGTGCCAGCAGTTTATCAGGGGATCAGCCCCAGCATTTT. The chain carries TRBV27 and TRBJ1-5, with D possibly being TRBD1 (5 bases). CDR1 and CDR2 from the germline V gene are MNHEY and SMNVEV (reference sequence). This CDR3 is 13 amino acids long. The V gene lost 0 bases and the J gene lost 5 bases, with 5 bases spanning the gap.

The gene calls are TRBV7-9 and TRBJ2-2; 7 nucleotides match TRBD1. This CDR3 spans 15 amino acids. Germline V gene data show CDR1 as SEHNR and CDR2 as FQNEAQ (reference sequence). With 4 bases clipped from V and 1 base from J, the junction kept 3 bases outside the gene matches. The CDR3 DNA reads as TGTGCCAGCAGCTCCCGGGACAGGAACACCGGGGAGCTGTTTTTT. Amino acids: CASSSRDRNTGELFF.

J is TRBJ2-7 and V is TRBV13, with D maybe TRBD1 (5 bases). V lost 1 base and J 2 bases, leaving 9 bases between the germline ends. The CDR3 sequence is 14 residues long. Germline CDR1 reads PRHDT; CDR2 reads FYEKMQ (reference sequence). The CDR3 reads CASSLVARAYEQYF. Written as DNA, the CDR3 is TGTGCCAGCAGCTTAGTGGCCAGGGCCTACGAGCAGTACTTC.

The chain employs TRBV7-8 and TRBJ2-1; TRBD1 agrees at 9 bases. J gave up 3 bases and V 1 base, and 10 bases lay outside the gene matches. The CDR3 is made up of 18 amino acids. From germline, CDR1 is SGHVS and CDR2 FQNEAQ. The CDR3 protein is CASSLGTPGQGFYNEQFF. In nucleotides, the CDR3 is TGTGCCAGCAGCTTAGGTACACCGGGACAGGGATTCTACAATGAGCAGTTCTTC.

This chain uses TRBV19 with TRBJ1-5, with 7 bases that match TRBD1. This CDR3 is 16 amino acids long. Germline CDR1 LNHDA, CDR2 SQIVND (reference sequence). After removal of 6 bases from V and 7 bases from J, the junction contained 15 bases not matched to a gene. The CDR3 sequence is CASRREMTGWQQPQHF. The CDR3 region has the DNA TGTGCCAGTAGGAGGGAAATGACAGGGTGGCAACAGCCCCAGCATTTT.

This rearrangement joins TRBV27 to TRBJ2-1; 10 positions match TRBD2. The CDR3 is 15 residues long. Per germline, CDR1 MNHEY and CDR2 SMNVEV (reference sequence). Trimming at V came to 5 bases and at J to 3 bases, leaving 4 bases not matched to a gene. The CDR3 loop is CASSPGLADYNEQFF. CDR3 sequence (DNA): TGTGCCAGCAGTCCAGGACTAGCGGACTACAATGAGCAGTTCTTC.

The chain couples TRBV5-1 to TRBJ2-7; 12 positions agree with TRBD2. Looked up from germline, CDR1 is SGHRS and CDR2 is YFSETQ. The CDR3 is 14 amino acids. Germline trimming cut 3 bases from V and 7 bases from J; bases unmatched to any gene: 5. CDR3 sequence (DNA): TGCGCCAGCAGCTCTAGCGGGAGGGCTGGTGAGCAGTACTTC. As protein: CASSSSGRAGEQYF.

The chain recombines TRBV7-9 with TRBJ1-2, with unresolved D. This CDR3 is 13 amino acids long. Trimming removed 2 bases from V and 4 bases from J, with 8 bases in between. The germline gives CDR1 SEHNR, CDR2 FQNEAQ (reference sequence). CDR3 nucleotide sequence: TGTGCCAGCAGCTTAAAAGGGAGCTATGGCTACACCTTC. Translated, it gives CASSLKGSYGYTF.

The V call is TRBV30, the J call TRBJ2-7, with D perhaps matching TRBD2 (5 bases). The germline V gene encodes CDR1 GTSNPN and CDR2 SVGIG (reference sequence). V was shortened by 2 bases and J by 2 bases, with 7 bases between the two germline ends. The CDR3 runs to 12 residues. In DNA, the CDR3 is TGTGCCTGGAGTTGGGGAGCCTACGAGCAGTACTTC. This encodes CAWSWGAYEQYF.

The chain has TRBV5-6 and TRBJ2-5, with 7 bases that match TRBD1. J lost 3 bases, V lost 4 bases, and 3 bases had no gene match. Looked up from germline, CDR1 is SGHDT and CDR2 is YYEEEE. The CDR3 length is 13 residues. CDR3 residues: CASSPTGKETQYF. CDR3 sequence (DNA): TGTGCCAGCAGCCCGACAGGGAAAGAGACCCAGTACTTC.

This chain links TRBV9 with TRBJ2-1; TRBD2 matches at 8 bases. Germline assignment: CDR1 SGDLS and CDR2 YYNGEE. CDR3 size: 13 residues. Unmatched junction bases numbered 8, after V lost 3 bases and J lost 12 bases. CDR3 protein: CASSGTSPQTQFF. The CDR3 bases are TGTGCCAGCAGCGGGACTAGCCCTCAAACGCAGTTCTTC.

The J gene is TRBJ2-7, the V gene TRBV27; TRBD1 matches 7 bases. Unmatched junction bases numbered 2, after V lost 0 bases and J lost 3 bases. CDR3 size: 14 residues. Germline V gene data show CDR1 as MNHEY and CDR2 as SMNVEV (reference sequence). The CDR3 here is CASSLSWTGYEQYF. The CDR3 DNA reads TGTGCCAGCAGTTTATCGTGGACAGGCTACGAGCAGTACTTC.

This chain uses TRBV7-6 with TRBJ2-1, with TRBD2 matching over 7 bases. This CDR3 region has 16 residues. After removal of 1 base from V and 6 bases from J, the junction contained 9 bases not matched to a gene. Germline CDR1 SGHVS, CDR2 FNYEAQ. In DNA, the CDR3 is TGTGCCAGCAGCTTAGATGGACTAGTCGCTACCAATGAGCAGTTCTTC. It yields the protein CASSLDGLVATNEQFF. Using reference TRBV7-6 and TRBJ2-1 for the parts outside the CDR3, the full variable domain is GAGVSQSPRYKVTKRGQDVALRCDPISGHVSLYWYRQALGQGPEFLTYFNYEAQQDKSGLPNDRFSAERPEGSISTLTIQRTEQRDSAMYRCASSLDGLVATNEQFFGPGTRLTVL.

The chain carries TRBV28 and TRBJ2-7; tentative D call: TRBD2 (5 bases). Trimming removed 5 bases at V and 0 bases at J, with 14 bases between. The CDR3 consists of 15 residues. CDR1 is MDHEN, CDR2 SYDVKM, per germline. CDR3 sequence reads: CASSPLPGSSYEQYF. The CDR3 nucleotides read TGTGCCAGCAGTCCACTCCCGGGATCCTCCTACGAGCAGTACTTC.